This T cell receptor (beta chain) originates from a study of blood T cell repertoires in COVID-19. Study information: PBMCs, B-cell-depleted T cells, or T cells were the source of the cDNA or gDNA that made up the material.

From germline, CDR1 is SGHNT and CDR2 YYREEE (reference sequence). The CDR3 contains 15 residues. V was shortened by 4 bases and J by 2 bases, with 15 bases between the two germline ends. TCRdb keeps only in-frame clones here, not all; method: immunoSEQ multiplex PCR. The data hold fewer than 500,000 clones, with about 87% observed a single time. Cohorts were determined from participant-reported clinical history. Donors in Cohort 3 counted as recovered after two negative PCRs, clearance, or symptom resolution. The receptor was derived from a man aged 25-40 years who had recovered from COVID-19. V gene TRBV5-4 combines with J gene TRBJ1-2, with D possibly TRBD1 on 5 matching bases. The sequencing sample was made of PBMCs or T cells enriched from blood (not recorded which). Written as DNA, the CDR3 is TGTGCCAGCAGCATAGGGGCAGACGGAAACTATGGCTACACCTTC. Amino acid sequence: CASSIGADGNYGYTF. Full variable domain (outside the CDR3, taken from reference TRBV5-4 and TRBJ1-2): ETGVTQSPTHLIKTRGQQVTLRCSSQSGHNTVSWYQQALGQGPQFIFQYYREEENGRGNFPPRFSGLQFPNYSSELNVNALELDDSALYLCASSIGADGNYGYTFGSGTRLTVV.